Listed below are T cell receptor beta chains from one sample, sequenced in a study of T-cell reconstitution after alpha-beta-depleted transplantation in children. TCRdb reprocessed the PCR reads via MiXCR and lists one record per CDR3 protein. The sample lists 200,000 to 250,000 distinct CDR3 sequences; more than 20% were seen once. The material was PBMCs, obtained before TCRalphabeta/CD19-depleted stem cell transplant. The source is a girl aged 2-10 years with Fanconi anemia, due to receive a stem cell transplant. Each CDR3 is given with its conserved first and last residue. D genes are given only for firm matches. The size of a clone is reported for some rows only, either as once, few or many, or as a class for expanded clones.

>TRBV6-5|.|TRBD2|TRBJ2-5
CASSYTGGQETQYF
TGTGCCAGCAGTTACACGGGGGGCCAAGAGACCCAGTACTTC
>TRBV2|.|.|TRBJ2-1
CASANHNEQFF
TGTGCTTCAGCAAATCACAATGAGCAGTTCTTC
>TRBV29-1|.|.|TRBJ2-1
CSVEGTSSYNEQFF
TGCAGCGTTGAAGGGACATCTTCCTACAATGAGCAGTTCTTC
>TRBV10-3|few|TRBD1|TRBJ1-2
CAYNDRDGYTF
TGTGCGTATAATGACAGGGATGGCTACACCTTC
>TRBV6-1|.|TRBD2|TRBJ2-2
CASSEFGRGIAGDESGELFF
TGTGCCAGCAGTGAATTTGGCAGGGGGATAGCGGGAGATGAAAGCGGGGAGCTGTTTTTT
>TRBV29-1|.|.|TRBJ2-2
CSAQGLGPPGELFF
TGCAGCGCTCAGGGGTTGGGTCCACCCGGGGAGCTGTTTTTT
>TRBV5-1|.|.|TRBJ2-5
CASSFYGQPRGETQYF
TGCGCCAGCAGCTTTTATGGCCAGCCAAGAGGAGAGACCCAGTACTTC
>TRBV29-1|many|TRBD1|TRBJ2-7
CSVRTGSSYEQYF
TGCAGCGTTAGGACAGGGAGCTCCTACGAGCAGTACTTC
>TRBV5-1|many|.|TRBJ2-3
CASSLVRGSTDTQYF
TGCGCCAGCAGCTTGGTCAGGGGTAGCACAGATACGCAGTATTTT
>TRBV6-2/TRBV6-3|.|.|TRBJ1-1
CASSFPTRGLTEAFF
TGTGCCAGCAGTTTCCCGACCCGGGGACTCACTGAAGCTTTCTTT
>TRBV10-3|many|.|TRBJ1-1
CAIDGGVNTEAFF
TGTGCCATCGATGGAGGGGTAAACACTGAAGCTTTCTTT
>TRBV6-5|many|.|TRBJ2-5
CASSSPGSMETQYF
TGTGCCAGCAGTAGCCCCGGGAGTATGGAGACCCAGTACTTC
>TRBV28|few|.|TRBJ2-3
CASSLETQVAYTQYF
TGTGCCAGCAGTTTAGAGACCCAGGTGGCTTATACGCAGTATTTT
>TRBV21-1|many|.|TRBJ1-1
CASSYWAFF
TGTGCCAGCAGCTATTGGGCTTTCTTT
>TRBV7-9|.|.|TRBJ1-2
CASSLWAGRDYGYTF
TGTGCCAGCAGCTTATGGGCAGGGCGCGACTATGGCTACACCTTC
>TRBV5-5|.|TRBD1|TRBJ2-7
CASSPGQGVKQYF
TGTGCCAGCAGCCCGGGACAGGGGGTGAAGCAGTACTTC
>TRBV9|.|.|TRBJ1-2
CASSVNPGDGYTF
TGTGCCAGCAGCGTCAACCCGGGAGATGGCTACACCTTC
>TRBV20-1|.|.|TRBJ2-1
CSASETVYNEQFF
TGCAGTGCTAGTGAGACCGTGTACAATGAGCAGTTCTTC
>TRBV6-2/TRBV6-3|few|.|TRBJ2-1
CASRAQGWNEQFF
TGTGCCAGCAGAGCACAGGGTTGGAATGAGCAGTTCTTC
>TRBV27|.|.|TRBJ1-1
CASSLIFRGGTEAFF
TGTGCCAGCAGTTTAATCTTTCGGGGGGGCACTGAAGCTTTCTTT
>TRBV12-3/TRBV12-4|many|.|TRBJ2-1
CASSPAGLNEQFF
TGTGCCAGCAGTCCGGCCGGACTAAATGAGCAGTTCTTC
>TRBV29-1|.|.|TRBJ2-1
CSVVKGHEQFF
TGCAGCGTTGTTAAGGGCCATGAGCAGTTCTTC
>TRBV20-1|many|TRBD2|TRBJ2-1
CSANSGTSGSPFTYNEQFF
TGCAGTGCCAACTCAGGGACTAGCGGGAGTCCCTTTACCTACAATGAGCAGTTCTTC
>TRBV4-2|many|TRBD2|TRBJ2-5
CASSRGREVQPALDKETQYF
TGTGCCAGCAGCCGGGGGCGGGAGGTCCAGCCCGCGTTAGACAAAGAGACCCAGTACTTC
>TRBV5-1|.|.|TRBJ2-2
CASSLKVRGDTGELFF
TGCGCCAGCAGCTTAAAGGTCCGGGGCGACACCGGGGAGCTGTTTTTT
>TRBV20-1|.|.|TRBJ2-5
CSARVRVAQYF
TGCAGTGCTAGAGTCCGGGTAGCTCAGTACTTC
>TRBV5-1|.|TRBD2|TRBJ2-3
CASSLELAGVGTDTQYF
TGCGCCAGCAGCTTAGAGCTAGCGGGAGTTGGTACAGATACGCAGTATTTT
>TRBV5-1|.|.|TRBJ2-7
CASSLIPLQRSSYEQYF
TGCGCCAGCAGCTTGATCCCTTTACAGAGGAGCTCCTACGAGCAGTACTTC
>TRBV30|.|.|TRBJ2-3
CAWSKISTDTQYF
TGTGCCTGGAGTAAGATTAGCACAGATACGCAGTATTTT
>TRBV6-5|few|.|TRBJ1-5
CASSYSGGYQPQHF
TGTGCCAGCAGTTACTCGGGAGGGTATCAGCCCCAGCATTTT
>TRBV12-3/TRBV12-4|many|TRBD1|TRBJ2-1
CASSKTGVGNNEQFF
TGTGCCAGCAGTAAGACAGGGGTGGGGAACAATGAGCAGTTCTTC
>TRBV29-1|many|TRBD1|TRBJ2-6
CSVSTGTGNSGANVLTF
TGCAGCGTTTCAACCGGGACAGGGAACTCTGGGGCCAACGTCCTGACTTTC
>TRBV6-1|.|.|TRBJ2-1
CASSQTGGESYNEQFF
TGTGCCAGCAGCCAGACTGGGGGAGAGTCCTACAATGAGCAGTTCTTC
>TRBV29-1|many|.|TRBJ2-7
CSVVTSPPQGAYEQYF
TGCAGCGTTGTCACCAGTCCCCCCCAAGGGGCCTACGAGCAGTACTTC
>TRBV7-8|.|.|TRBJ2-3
CASSLMRGTDTQYF
TGTGCCAGCAGCTTAATGCGCGGGACAGATACGCAGTATTTT
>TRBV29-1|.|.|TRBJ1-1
CSVWEGGTEAFF
TGCAGCGTGTGGGAAGGGGGGACTGAAGCTTTCTTT
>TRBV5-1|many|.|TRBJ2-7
CASSLSGVGYEQYF
TGCGCCAGCAGCTTGTCAGGGGTCGGATACGAGCAGTACTTC
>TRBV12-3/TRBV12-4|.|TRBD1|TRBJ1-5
CASSPTGSVQPQHF
TGTGCCAGCAGTCCGACAGGGTCGGTTCAGCCCCAGCATTTT
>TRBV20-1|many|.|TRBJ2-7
CSASKSGPDREQYF
TGCAGTGCTAGCAAATCCGGACCAGACAGGGAGCAGTACTTC